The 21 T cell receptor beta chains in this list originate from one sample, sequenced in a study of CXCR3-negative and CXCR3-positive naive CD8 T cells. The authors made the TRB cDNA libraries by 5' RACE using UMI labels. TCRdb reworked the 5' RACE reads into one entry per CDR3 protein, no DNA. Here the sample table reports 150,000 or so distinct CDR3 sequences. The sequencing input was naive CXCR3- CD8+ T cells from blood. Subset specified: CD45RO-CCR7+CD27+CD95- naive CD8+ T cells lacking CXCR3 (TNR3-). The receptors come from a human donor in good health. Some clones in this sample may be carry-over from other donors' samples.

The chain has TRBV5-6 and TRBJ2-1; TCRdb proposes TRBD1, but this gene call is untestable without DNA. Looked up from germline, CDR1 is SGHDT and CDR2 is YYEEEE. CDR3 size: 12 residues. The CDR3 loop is CASSTGYNEQFF.

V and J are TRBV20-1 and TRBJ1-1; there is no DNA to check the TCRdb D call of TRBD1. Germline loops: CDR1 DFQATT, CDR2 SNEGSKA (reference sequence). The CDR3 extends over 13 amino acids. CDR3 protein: CSARDGGNTEAFF.

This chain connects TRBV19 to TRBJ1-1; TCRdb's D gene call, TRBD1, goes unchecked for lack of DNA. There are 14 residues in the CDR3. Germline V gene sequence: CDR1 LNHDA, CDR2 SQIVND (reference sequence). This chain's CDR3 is CASITTGWWTEAFF.

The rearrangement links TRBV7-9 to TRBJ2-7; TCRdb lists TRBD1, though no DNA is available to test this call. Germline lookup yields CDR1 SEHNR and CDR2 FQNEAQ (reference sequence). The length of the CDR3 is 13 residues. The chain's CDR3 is CPSSYGHLYEQYF.

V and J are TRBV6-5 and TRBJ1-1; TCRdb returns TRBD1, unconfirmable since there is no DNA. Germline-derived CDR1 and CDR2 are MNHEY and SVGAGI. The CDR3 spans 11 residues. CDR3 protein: CASQGGTEAFF.

The CDR3 sequence: CASKSDQGVNTEAFF. The J gene is TRBJ1-1, the V gene TRBV12-3 or TRBV12-4; the TRBD1 assignment by TCRdb is unverifiable without DNA. This CDR3 comprises 15 residues.

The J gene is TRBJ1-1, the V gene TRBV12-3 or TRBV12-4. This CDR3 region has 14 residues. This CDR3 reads CASSQSRLDTEAFF.

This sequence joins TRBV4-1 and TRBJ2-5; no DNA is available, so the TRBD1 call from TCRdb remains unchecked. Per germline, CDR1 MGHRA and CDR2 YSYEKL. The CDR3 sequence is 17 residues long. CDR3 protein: CASSPSGGAGDQETQYF.

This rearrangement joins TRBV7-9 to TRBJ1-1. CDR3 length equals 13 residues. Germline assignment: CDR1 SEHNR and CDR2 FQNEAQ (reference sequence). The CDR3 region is CASSLGQGGEAFF.

CDR3 in amino acids: CSVERTGSTFSYNEQFF. The chain links TRBV29-1 to TRBJ2-1; TCRdb indicates TRBD1, and absent DNA this call remains unverified. This CDR3 comprises 17 residues. The germline V gene has CDR1 SQVTM and CDR2 ANQGSEA.

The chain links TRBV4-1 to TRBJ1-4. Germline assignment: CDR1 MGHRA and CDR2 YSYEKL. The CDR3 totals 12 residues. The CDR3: CASSQDYEKLFF.

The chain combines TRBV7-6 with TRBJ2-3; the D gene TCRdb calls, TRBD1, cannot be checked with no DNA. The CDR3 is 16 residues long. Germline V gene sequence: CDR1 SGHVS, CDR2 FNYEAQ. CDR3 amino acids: CASSLAGTGGLDTQYF.

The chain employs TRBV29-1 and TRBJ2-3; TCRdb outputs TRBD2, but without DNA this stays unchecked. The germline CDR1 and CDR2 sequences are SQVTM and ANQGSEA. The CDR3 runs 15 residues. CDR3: CSVLLAGVGEDTQYF.

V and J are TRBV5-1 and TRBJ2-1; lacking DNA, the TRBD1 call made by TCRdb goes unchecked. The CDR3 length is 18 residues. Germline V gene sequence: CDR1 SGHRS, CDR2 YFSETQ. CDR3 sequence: CASSFLQGGASSYNEQLF.

CDR3 loop: CSVESGQGPYEQYF. V and J are TRBV29-1 and TRBJ2-7; absent DNA, TCRdb's TRBD1 call cannot be checked. The CDR3 has 14 residues. Germline values: CDR1 SQVTM, CDR2 ANQGSEA.

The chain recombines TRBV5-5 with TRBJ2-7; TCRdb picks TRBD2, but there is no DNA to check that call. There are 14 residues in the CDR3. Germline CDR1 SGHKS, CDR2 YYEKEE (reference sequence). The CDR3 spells CASSLGSGGYEQYF.

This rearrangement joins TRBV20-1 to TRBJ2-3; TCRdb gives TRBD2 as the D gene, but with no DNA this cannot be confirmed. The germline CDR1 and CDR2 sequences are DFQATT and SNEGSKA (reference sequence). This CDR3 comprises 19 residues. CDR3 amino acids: CSASAFGLAGGPSTDTQYF.

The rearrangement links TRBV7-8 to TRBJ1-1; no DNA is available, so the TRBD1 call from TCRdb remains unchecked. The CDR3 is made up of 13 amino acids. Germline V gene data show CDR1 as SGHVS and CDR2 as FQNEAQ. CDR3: CASSRGDEGEAFF.

The CDR3 region is CSARDLASYSYEQYF. The chain combines TRBV20-1 with TRBJ2-7. Germline-derived CDR1 and CDR2 are DFQATT and SNEGSKA (reference sequence). The CDR3 totals 15 residues.

Here the CDR3 reads CASRPPRGQDVETQYF. This rearrangement joins TRBV28 to TRBJ2-5; TCRdb lists TRBD1, though no DNA is available to test this call. The CDR3 has 16 residues. Per germline, CDR1 MDHEN and CDR2 SYDVKM.

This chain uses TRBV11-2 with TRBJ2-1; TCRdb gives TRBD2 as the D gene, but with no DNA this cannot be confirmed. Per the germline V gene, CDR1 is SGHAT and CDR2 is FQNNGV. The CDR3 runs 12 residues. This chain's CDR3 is CATPASGHEQFF.